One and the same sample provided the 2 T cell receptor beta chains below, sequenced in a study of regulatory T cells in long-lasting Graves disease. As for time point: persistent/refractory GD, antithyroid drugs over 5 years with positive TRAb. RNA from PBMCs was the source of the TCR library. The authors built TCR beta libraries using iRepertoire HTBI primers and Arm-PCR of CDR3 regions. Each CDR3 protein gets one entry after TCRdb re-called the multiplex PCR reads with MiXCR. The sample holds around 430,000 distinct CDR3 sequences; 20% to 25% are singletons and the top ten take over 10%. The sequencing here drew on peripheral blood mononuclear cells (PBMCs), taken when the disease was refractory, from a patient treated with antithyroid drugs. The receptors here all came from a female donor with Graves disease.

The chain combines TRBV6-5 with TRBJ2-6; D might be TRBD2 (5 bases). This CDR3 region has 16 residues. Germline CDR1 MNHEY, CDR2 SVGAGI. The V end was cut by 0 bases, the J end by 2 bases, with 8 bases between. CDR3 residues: CASSYSAGAGANVLTF. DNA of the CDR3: TGTGCCAGCAGTTACTCTGCGGGCGCTGGGGCCAACGTCCTGACTTTC.

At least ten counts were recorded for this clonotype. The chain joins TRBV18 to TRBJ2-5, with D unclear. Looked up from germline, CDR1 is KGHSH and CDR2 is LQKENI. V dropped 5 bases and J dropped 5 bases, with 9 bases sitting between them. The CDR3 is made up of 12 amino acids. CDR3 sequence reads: CASSTNGETQYF. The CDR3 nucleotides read TGTGCCAGCTCAACGAACGGCGAGACCCAGTACTTC.